This T cell receptor (beta chain) emerged from a study of cytomegalovirus exposure and HLA in healthy donors. Points from the study as a whole: Being productive about 90% or about 30% of the time was typical of most TCR beta V segments in an earlier analysis. A list of 150 or so TCR beta chains associated with cytomegalovirus was given.

Note on this clone: Antigen unknown.

Trimming cost V 1 base and J 0 bases; bases outside gene matches: 10. Germline CDR1 is SGHNT and CDR2 is YENEEA. This CDR3 has 18 amino acids. The PCR made use of 60 Vbeta and 13 Jbeta primers. The table came from immunoSEQ multiplex PCR; TCRdb's copy has only in-frame clones and leaves some out. This table has 75,000 to 80,000 clones, roughly four fifths appearing once. This receptor was identified in a male donor in good health and CMV-seropositive. The chain uses TRBV11-3 and TRBJ2-3; 7 bases fit TRBD2. The sequencing sample was made of PBMCs. The CDR3 reads CASSLGGGGGASTDTQYF. In nucleotides, the CDR3 is TGTGCCAGCAGCTTAGGGGGGGGAGGTGGGGCCAGCACAGATACGCAGTATTTT.